This TCR beta chain was recovered during a study of T-cell reconstitution after alpha-beta-depleted transplantation in children. The library targeted TCRbeta and was prepared with unique molecular identifiers. Each CDR3 protein gets one entry after TCRdb re-called the PCR reads with MiXCR. The sample lists 500,000 to 650,000 distinct CDR3 sequences, 10% to 15% occurring once. Findings and caveats of the study: Newly made T cells mostly supplied T-cell counts and diversity one year after transplant.

Many counts were recorded for this clonotype. As yet, its antigen is unknown. CDR1 SQVTM and CDR2 ANQGSEA come from the germline V gene. The CDR3 runs 15 residues. Trimming removed 0 bases from V and 3 bases from J; junction bases left unmatched: 5. The receptor comes from a male patient aged 10-17 years who had a stem cell transplant for acute myeloid leukemia, so the T cells may come from the graft donor. The input for sequencing was PBMCs, mostly from graft donor cells, taken 360 days after TCRalphabeta/CD19-depleted stem cell transplant. V gene TRBV29-1 combines with J gene TRBJ2-3; TRBD2 aligns across 8 bases. The CDR3 region is CSVEDFGGVTDTQYF. As DNA, the CDR3 is TGCAGCGTTGAAGATTTCGGGGGGGTGACAGATACGCAGTATTTT.